This section outlines one TCR beta chain sequence together with its context. The data were obtained in a study of OX40 agonist ivuxolimab in advanced cancers. Sequencing used immunoSEQ multiplex PCR; TCRdb keeps in-frame clones, though not all of them. This sample has tens of thousands of clones, with 90% found just once. Germline loops: CDR1 LNHDA, CDR2 SQIVND (reference sequence). CDR3 length equals 15 residues. With 3 bases clipped from V and 6 bases from J, the junction kept 7 bases outside the gene matches. The receptor comes from an adult with an advanced solid tumor such as melanoma, head and neck, liver or kidney cancer. V gene TRBV19 combines with J gene TRBJ2-7; TRBD2 aligns across 11 bases. The sample here was CD4+ or CD8+ T cells sorted from blood, taken in a trial of the OX40 agonist ivuxolimab. In DNA form, the CDR3 reads TGTGCCAGTAGTATCTTAGGGACTAGCGGTTCCGAGCAGTACTTC. Translation: CASSILGTSGSEQYF.